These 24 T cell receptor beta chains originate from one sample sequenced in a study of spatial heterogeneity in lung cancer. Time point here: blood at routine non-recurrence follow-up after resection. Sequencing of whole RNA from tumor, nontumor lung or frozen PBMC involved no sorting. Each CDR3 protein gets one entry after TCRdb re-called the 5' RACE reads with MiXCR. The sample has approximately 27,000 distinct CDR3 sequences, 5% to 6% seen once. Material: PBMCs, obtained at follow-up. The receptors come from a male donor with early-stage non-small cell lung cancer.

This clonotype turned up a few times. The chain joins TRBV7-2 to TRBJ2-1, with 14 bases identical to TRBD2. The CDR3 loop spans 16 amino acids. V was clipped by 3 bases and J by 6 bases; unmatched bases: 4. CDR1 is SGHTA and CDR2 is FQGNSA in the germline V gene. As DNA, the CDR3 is TGTGCCAGCAGCTTTGGCGGGACTAGCGGGGGCAATGAGCAGTTCTTC. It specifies CASSFGGTSGGNEQFF. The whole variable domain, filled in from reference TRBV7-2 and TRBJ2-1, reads GAGVSQSPSNKVTEKGKDVELRCDPISGHTALYWYRQSLGQGLEFLIYFQGNSAPDKSGLPSDRFSAERTGGSVSTLTIQRTQQEDSAVYLCASSFGGTSGGNEQFFGPGTRLTVL.

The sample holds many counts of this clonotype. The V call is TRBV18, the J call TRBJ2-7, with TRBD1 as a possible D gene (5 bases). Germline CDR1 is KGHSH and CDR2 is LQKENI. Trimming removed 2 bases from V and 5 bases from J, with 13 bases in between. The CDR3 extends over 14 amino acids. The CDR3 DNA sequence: TGTGCCAGCTCACCAACAGGAACTCGGGACGAGCAGTACGTC. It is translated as CASSPTGTRDEQYV.

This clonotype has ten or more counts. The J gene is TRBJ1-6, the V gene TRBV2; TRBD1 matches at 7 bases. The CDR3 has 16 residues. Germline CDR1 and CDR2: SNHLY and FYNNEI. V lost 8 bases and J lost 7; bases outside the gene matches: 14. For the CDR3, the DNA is TGTGCCAGCCTACTTAGCCCGGGACAGAAAAATTCACCCCTCCACTTT. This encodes CASLLSPGQKNSPLHF.

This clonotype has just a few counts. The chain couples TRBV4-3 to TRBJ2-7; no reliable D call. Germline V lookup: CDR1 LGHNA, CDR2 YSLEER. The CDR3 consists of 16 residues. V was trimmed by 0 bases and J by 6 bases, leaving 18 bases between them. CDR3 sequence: CASSQDRTPFLGEQYV. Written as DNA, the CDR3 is TGCGCCAGCAGCCAAGATAGGACGCCTTTCCTAGGCGAGCAGTACGTC.

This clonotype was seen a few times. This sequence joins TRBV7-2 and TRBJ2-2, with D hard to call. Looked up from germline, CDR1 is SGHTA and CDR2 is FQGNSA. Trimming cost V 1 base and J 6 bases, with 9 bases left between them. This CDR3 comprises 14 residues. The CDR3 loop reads CASSLGLEAGELFF. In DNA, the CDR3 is TGTGCCAGCAGCTTAGGCCTAGAAGCCGGGGAGCTGTTTTTT.

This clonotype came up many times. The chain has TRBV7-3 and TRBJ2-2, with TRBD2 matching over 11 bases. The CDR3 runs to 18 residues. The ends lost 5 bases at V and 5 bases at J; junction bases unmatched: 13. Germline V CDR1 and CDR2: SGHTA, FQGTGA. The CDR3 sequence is CASSESSLAGGVTGELFF. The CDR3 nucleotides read TGTGCCAGCAGCGAAAGCTCCCTAGCGGGGGGCGTAACCGGGGAGCTGTTTTTT. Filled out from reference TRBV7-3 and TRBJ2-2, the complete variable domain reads GAGVSQTPSNKVTEKGKYVELRCDPISGHTALYWYRQSLGQGPEFLIYFQGTGAADDSGLPNDRFFAVRPEGSVSTLKIQRTERGDSAVYLCASSESSLAGGVTGELFFGEGSRLTVL.

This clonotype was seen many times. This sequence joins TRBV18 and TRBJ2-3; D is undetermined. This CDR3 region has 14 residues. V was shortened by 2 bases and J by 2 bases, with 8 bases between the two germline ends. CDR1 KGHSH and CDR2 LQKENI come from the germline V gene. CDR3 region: CASSPLETTDTQYF. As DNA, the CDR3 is TGTGCCAGCTCACCATTGGAGACCACAGATACGCAGTATTTT.

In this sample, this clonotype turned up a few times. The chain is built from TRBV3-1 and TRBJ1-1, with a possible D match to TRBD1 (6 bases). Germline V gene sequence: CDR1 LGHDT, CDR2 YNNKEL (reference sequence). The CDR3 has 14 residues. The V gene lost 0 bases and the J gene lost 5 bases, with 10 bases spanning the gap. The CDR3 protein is CASSQEGHRTEAFF. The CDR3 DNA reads TGTGCCAGCAGCCAAGAGGGACATCGGACTGAAGCTTTCTTT.

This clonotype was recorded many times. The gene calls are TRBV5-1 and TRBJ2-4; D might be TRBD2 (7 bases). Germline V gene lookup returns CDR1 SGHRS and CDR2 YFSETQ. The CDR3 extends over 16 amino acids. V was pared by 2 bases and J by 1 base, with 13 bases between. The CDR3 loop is CASSLGGAPAKNIQYF. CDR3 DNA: TGCGCCAGCAGCTTAGGGGGGGCGCCGGCCAAAAACATTCAGTACTTC. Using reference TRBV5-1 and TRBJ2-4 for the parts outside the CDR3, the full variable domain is KAGVTQTPRYLIKTRGQQVTLSCSPISGHRSVSWYQQTPGQGLQFLFEYFSETQRNKGNFPGRFSGRQFSNSRSEMNVSTLELGDSALYLCASSLGGAPAKNIQYFGAGTRLSVL.

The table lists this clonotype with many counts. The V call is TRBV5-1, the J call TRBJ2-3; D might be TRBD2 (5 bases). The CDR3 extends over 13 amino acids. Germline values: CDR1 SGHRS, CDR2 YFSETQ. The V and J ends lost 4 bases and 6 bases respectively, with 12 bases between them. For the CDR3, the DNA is TGCGCCAGCAGCGTATCGGGGTCGGATACGCAGTATTTT. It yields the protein CASSVSGSDTQYF.

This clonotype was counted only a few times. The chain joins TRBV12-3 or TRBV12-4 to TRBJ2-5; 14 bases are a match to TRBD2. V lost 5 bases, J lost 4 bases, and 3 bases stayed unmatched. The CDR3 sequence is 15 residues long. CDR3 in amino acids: CASSAGTSGGETQYF. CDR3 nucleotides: TGTGCCAGCAGTGCGGGGACTAGCGGGGGAGAGACCCAGTACTTC.

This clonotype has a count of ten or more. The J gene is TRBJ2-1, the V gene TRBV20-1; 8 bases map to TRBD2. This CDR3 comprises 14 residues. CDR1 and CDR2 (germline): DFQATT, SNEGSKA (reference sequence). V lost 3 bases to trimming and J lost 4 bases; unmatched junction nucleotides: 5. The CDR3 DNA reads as TGCAGTGCTAGTTTAGCGGGGCCTTACAATGAGCAGTTCTTC. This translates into CSASLAGPYNEQFF.

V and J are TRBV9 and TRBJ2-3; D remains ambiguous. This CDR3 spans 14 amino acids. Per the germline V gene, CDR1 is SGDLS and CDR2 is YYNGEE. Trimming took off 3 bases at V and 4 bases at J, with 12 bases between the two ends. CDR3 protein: CASSDHLAADTQYF. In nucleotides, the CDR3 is TGTGCCAGCAGCGATCATTTAGCCGCAGATACGCAGTATTTT.

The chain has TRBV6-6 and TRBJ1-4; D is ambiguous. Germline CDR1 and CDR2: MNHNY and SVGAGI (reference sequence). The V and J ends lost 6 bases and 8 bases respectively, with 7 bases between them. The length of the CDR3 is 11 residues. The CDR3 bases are TGTGCCAGCAGGATCAGCGAAAAACTGTTTTTT. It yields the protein CASRISEKLFF.

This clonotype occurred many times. The CDR3 protein is CASSFGGQGYEQYF. The CDR3 DNA sequence: TGTGCCAGCAGTTTCGGAGGACAGGGGTACGAGCAGTACTTC. This sequence joins TRBV6-5 and TRBJ2-7; 9 bases are a match to TRBD1. V was pared by 4 bases and J by 4 bases, with 5 bases of the junction left unmatched. The CDR3 totals 14 residues. In germline, CDR1 is MNHEY, CDR2 SVGAGI.

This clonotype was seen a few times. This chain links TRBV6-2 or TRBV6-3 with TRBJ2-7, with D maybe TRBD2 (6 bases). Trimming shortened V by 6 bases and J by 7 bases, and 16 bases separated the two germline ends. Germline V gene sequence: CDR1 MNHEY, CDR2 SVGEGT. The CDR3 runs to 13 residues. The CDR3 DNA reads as TGTGCCAGCAGCGAGAGGGACTCCCTGGAGCAGTACGTC. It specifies CASSERDSLEQYV.

The CDR3 DNA reads TGTGCCAGCAGCCTAGCGGGAGCCAGAACAGATACGCAGTATTTT. Protein: CASSLAGARTDTQYF. The chain carries TRBV6-6 and TRBJ2-3; 10 nucleotides match TRBD2. Germline CDR1 is MNHNY and CDR2 is SVGAGI (reference sequence). The V and J ends lost 6 bases and 3 bases, in that order; junction bases with no gene match: 6. This CDR3 contains 15 residues.

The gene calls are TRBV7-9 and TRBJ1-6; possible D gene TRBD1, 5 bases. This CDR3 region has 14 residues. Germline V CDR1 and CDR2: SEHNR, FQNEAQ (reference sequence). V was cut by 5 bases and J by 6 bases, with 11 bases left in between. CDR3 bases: TGTGCCAGCAGCCGACAGAACTTTAATTCACCCCTCCACTTT. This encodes CASSRQNFNSPLHF.

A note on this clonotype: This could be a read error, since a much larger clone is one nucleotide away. The CDR3 loop is CASNDNLSNQPQHF. CDR3 nucleotides: TGTGCCAGCAATGATAATTTGTCTAATCAGCCCCAGCATTTT. V and J are TRBV2 and TRBJ1-5; D ambiguous. Trimming cost V 7 bases and J 4 bases, with 14 bases left between them. Per germline, CDR1 SNHLY and CDR2 FYNNEI. The CDR3 extends over 14 amino acids.

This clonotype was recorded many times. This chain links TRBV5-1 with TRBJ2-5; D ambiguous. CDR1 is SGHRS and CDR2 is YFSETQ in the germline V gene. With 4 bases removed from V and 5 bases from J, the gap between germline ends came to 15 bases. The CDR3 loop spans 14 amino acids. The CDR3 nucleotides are TGCGCCAGCAGCCCGGTGAATTTCATGGAGACCCAGTACTTC. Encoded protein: CASSPVNFMETQYF.

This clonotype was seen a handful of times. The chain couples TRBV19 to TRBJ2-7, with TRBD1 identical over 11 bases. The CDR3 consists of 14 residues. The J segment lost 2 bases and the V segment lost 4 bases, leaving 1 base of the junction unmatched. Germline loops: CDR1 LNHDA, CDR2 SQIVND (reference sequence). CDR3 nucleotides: TGTGCCAGTAGTACGGGACAGGGGGCCTACGAGCAGTACTTC. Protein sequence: CASSTGQGAYEQYF. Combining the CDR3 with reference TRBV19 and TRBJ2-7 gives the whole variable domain DGGITQSPKYLFRKEGQNVTLSCEQNLNHDAMYWYRQDPGQGLRLIYYSQIVNDFQKGDIAEGYSVSREKKESFPLTVTSAQKNPTAFYLCASSTGQGAYEQYFGPGTRLTVT.

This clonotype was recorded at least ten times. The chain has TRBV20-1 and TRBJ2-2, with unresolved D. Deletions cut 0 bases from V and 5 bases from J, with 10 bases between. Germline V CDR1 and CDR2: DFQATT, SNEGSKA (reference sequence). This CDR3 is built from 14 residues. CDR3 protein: CSAREGSNTGELFF. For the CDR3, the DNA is TGCAGTGCTAGAGAGGGAAGTAATACCGGGGAGCTGTTTTTT.

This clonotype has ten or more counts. The CDR3 bases are TGTGCCAGCAGTTTTGGCAGCTCCTACGAGCAGTACTTC. It translates to CASSFGSSYEQYF. J is TRBJ2-7 and V is TRBV12-3 or TRBV12-4; D not resolved. With 3 bases removed from V and 0 bases from J, the gap between germline ends came to 6 bases. The CDR3 runs 13 residues.

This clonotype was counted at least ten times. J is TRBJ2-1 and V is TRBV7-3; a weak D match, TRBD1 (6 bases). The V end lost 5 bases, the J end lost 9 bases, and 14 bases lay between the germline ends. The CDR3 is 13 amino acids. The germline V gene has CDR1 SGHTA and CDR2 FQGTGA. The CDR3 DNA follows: TGTGCCAGCAGCCCCCGCTGGGGGCTTGAGCAGTTCTTC. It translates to CASSPRWGLEQFF. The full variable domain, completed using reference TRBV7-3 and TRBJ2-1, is GAGVSQTPSNKVTEKGKYVELRCDPISGHTALYWYRQSLGQGPEFLIYFQGTGAADDSGLPNDRFFAVRPEGSVSTLKIQRTERGDSAVYLCASSPRWGLEQFFGPGTRLTVL.